This T cell receptor (beta chain) was recorded in a study of blood T cell repertoires in COVID-19 (dated by TCRdb to the early 2020s). The study in broad terms: Collaborator samples came from the United States, Italy and Spain and covered acute and convalescent phases of COVID-19. The material from the prospective study consisted of cDNA or gDNA derived from T cells, B-cell-depleted T cells, or PBMCs. Subjects who had been exposed to COVID-19, were actively infected with it, or had recovered from it provided the deeply sampled blood TCRbeta repertoires that made up the dataset. The repertoires were released in a freely available public database intended as a resource for research on the immune response to SARS-CoV-2. The samples were drawn from two sources: the first 160 participants of the ongoing ImmuneRACE study, and 1,200 or so subjects contributed by 6 global collaborators. Nearly every sample came with metadata listing a de-identified subject ID, COVID-19 status, age in years and sex. HLA class I and class II types, where available, came from metadata supplied by the sample provider rather than from assay-based typing.

Each collaborating institution followed its own protocols to collect whole blood in K2EDTA tubes. Collaborator samples were shipped for TCRbeta analysis as frozen whole blood, isolated PBMCs, or DNA extracted from either sample type. TCRbeta CDR3 regions were amplified from genomic DNA by means of the immunoSEQ Assay, a bias-controlled multiplex PCR. In the authors' own workflow: The number of nucleated cells in each sample was estimated by amplification of reference gene primers within the assay. To quantify the absolute abundance of each unique TCRbeta CDR3 rearrangement, sequence reads were collapsed and filtered. For each sample, productive Simpson clonality was calculated by taking the square root of Simpson's diversity index across productive rearrangements. The table comes from immuneACCESS by way of TCRdb, which keeps in-frame sequences with V and J called. Part of the clones is missing from these tables; in studies checked, under half for an unresolved V gene and the rest for unknown reasons. V, J and clone size were drawn from that table, and D and trimming were deduced from the DNA. The sample has about 34,000 clones on record, about nine tenths of them singletons. 14% of the sample is in the top ten clones.

Summary of the overall study and its limitations: How much clinical and demographic metadata was included differed by source and by participant, and the metadata was provided uncurated.

To note about this clone: Its antigen has not been determined. No much larger clone exists at a distance of one base, and base qualities are not known.

The germline V gene (reference sequence) provides CDR1 SGHNT and CDR2 YYREEE. Trimming takes 3 bases off V and 1 base off J; junction bases not matched to a gene: 4. From its cysteine to its phenylalanine, the CDR3 spans 15 amino acids. The entry retains the CDR3 DNA only, 45 bases that are in frame from base 1. Source material: peripheral blood. This receptor was taken from a human donor with active COVID-19. The donor label of this sample is uncertain. This sequence uses TRBV5-4 and TRBJ2-3, and TRBD2 aligns with 8 junction nucleotides. The DNA sequence is as follows: TGTGCCAGCAGCTCAAGCGGGGGCCGCACAGATACGCAGTATTTT. It encodes CASSSSGGRTDTQYF.